One sample yielded the 24 T cell receptor beta chains listed below, sequenced in a study of tumor-infiltrating lymphocytes in primary liver carcinoma (dated 2017 in TCRdb). Without any cell sorting, total RNA and DNA were co-extracted from about 20-30 mg of bulk tissue using the AllPrep DNA/RNA mini kit. Sequencing relied on an Illumina HiSeq 2500. Using a constant-region primer and ProtoScript II reverse transcriptase, TCRbeta-specific cDNA was reverse-transcribed from about 540 ng total RNA. Three nested multiplex PCR rounds, following a slightly modified ARM-PCR procedure, were used to build the TCRbeta libraries. Each of the first two PCR rounds ran for 9 to 10 cycles using multiplex TRBV1-TRBV30 forward primers together with a Cbeta reverse primer. TCRdb's own reprocessing of the public reads used fastp at Q25 and MiXCR and kept productive beta chains. Each record represents a unique CDR3 protein, reported with the most common genes and DNA among its rows. The sample table shows roughly 120,000 distinct CDR3 sequences, and around 62% are seen once. The ten most abundant clones make up around 8.5% of the sample.

Specimen: liver tumor tissue from sampling region 1. This specimen's cell subset or site label, per the study, means: tumor region T1, superior pole. These receptors came from a woman in her sixties or seventies with primary liver carcinoma and hepatitis B virus infection.

This chain connects TRBV18 to TRBJ2-1; a possible D gene is TRBD1 (6 bases). Germline CDR1 reads KGHSH; CDR2 reads LQKENI. The ends were cut back, 2 bases at V and 4 bases at J, with 12 bases in the middle. The CDR3 is 15 amino acids. CDR3 protein: CASSPDGQFYNEQFF. CDR3 sequence (DNA): TGTGCCAGCTCACCAGACGGACAGTTTTACAATGAGCAGTTCTTC.

This rearrangement joins TRBV7-9 to TRBJ2-7; 11 bases align to TRBD2. Per germline, CDR1 SEHNR and CDR2 FQNEAQ (reference sequence). Trimming cost V 8 bases and J 4 bases; bases outside gene matches: 16. CDR3 length: 17 amino acids. In nucleotides, the CDR3 is TGTGCCAGCGGCCCCCTTCCCTTTAGCGGGAGGGGATACGAGCAGTACTTC. Translating gives CASGPLPFSGRGYEQYF.

About this clonotype itself: One base away lies a much larger clone, so this may be a sequencing read error. The CDR3 does not close with the conserved phenylalanine or tryptophan, likely indicating a read error. The gene calls are TRBV5-4 and TRBJ2-1; 11 bases are a match to TRBD1. Germline CDR1 reads SGHNT; CDR2 reads YYREEE (reference sequence). CDR3 length: 16 amino acids. Trimming removed 3 bases from V and 4 bases from J; junction bases left unmatched: 6. CDR3: CASSSRTGGDYNEQFI. For the CDR3, the DNA is TGTGCCAGCAGCTCGCGGACAGGGGGCGATTACAATGAGCAGTTCATC.

As concerns this clonotype: Just one base apart from a much larger clone, this may be a read error. This sequence joins TRBV4-1 and TRBJ2-1, with D possibly matching TRBD1 (6 bases). CDR1 is MGHRA and CDR2 is YSYEKL in the germline V gene. This CDR3 spans 14 amino acids. CDR3 DNA sequence: TGCGCCAGCATCCAAGGGGGTAGCGTCAATGAGCAGTTCTTC. Amino acid sequence: CASIQGGSVNEQFF.

The chain is built from TRBV5-1 and TRBJ2-2; the D call may be TRBD1 or TRBD2 (5 bases each). This CDR3 contains 15 residues. Trimming removed 7 bases at V and 4 bases at J, with 17 bases between. Germline V lookup: CDR1 SGHRS, CDR2 YFSETQ. DNA of the CDR3: TGCGCCAGCCCCCCGGGGCGAGGGCGCACCGGGGAGCTGTTTTTT. Its protein is CASPPGRGRTGELFF.

Worth noting for this clonotype: One end of the junction is discordant with germline, which a read error may explain. The V call is TRBV11-2, the J call TRBJ2-1; D is perhaps TRBD2 (5 bases). This CDR3 region has 18 residues. Germline-derived CDR1 and CDR2 are SGHAT and FQNNGV. The CDR3 nucleotides are TGTGCCAGCAACTTAGGTGGGCCAGGACGGGGCTCCTACAATGAGCAGTTCTTC. It specifies CASNLGGPGRGSYNEQFF.

This clonotype was observed many times. This chain uses TRBV6-5 with TRBJ2-1, with no clear D. V was clipped by 7 bases and J by 0 bases, with 19 bases between them. CDR1 and CDR2 (germline): MNHEY, SVGAGI. The CDR3 spans 17 residues. The DNA of the CDR3 is TGTGCCAGCACTCCTTCCCCCCGGTACTCCTCCTACAATGAGCAGTTCTTC. Translating gives CASTPSPRYSSYNEQFF.

This clonotype was counted a single time. The V call is TRBV29-1, the J call TRBJ2-1, with a tentative D call TRBD2 (6 bases). The germline V gene encodes CDR1 SQVTM and CDR2 ANQGSEA. The CDR3 contains 14 residues. V lost 7 bases, J lost 9 bases, and 22 bases lay in between. This chain's CDR3 is CSATGLGRWSEQFF. DNA for the CDR3: TGCAGCGCAACGGGGCTAGGGAGGTGGAGTGAGCAGTTCTTC.

This chain connects TRBV11-2 to TRBJ2-7; possible D gene TRBD2, 6 bases. The V end was cut by 2 bases, the J end by 13 bases, with 21 bases between. The CDR3 totals 14 residues. Germline V gene data show CDR1 as SGHAT and CDR2 as FQNNGV. The CDR3 sequence is CASSLKEGPYERYF. The CDR3 DNA is TGTGCCAGCAGCTTAAAGGAGGGGCCCTACGAGCGATACTTC.

The chain is built from TRBV28 and TRBJ2-2; D remains unclear. V lost 4 bases to trimming and J lost 4 bases, with 7 bases between them. The CDR3 covers 13 residues. Germline V gene data show CDR1 as MDHEN and CDR2 as SYDVKM. The CDR3 loop reads CASSSTATGELFF. CDR3 nucleotide sequence: TGTGCCAGCAGTTCGACGGCCACCGGGGAGCTGTTTTTT. The full variable domain, rest sourced from reference TRBV28 and TRBJ2-2, is DVKVTQSSRYLVKRTGEKVFLECVQDMDHENMFWYRQDPGLGLRLIYFSYDVKMKEKGDIPEGYSVSREKKERFSLILESASTNQTSMYLCASSSTATGELFFGEGSRLTVL.

Details on this clonotype: Mismatch with germline at one junction end may stem from a read error. V gene TRBV6-5 combines with J gene TRBJ2-5, with D unclear. Germline CDR1 MNHEY, CDR2 SVGAGI. This CDR3 is 16 amino acids long. The CDR3, as DNA: TGTGCCAGCAGTTACTACTCGTCGCAGCCCCAAGAGACCCAGTCCTTC. This translates into CASSYYSSQPQETQSF.

About this clonotype: A junction boundary mismatches the germline segment, possibly from a read error. V and J are TRBV12-3 or TRBV12-4 and TRBJ2-4; D remains ambiguous. The CDR3 contains 17 residues. Here the CDR3 DNA reads TGTGCCAGCAGCCCCCCTGGATGGTCTGGAGCCAAAAACGTTCAGTACTTC. It encodes CASSPPGWSGAKNVQYF.

In this sample, this clonotype turned up a few times. V usage is TRBV12-3 or TRBV12-4 and J usage is TRBJ1-6; D gene unclear. CDR3 length: 14 residues. V was trimmed by 2 bases and J by 9 bases, leaving 11 bases between them. The CDR3 DNA is TGTGCCAGCAGTTTAAAGGGAGTAACTTCACCCCTCCACTTT. It is translated as CASSLKGVTSPLHF.

About this clonotype: This may arise from a read error, as a much more abundant clone is one base away. This rearrangement joins TRBV12-3 or TRBV12-4 to TRBJ1-3, with 11 nucleotides matching TRBD1. The CDR3 length is 17 residues. Trimming cost V 6 bases and J 6 bases; bases outside gene matches: 13. CDR3 sequence: CASRRTGQGASVNTIYF. CDR3 DNA: TGTGCCAGCAGGCGGACAGGACAGGGGGCTTCGGTAAACACCATATATTTT.

On this clonotype itself: The junction shows a germline mismatch at one end, possibly a read error. The rearrangement uses TRBV11-2 and TRBJ2-2; 8 bases map to TRBD1. Germline assignment: CDR1 SGHAT and CDR2 FQNNGV. The CDR3 runs 17 residues. CDR3 sequence reads: CASSLALQGGTTWELFF. The CDR3, as DNA: TGTGCCAGCAGCTTAGCACTACAGGGGGGTACCACCTGGGAGTTGTTTTTT.

To note about this clonotype: A much larger clonotype is one base distant, so this may be a read error. The chain joins TRBV12-3 or TRBV12-4 to TRBJ2-2; 7 bases are shared with TRBD2. The CDR3 is 14 residues long. The DNA for the CDR3 is TGTGCCAGCACGCGGCTAGCGGACACCGGGGAGCTGTCTTTT. Translated, it gives CASTRLADTGELSF.

Of note for this clonotype: An end of the junction does not agree with germline; a read error may underlie this. The CDR3 DNA reads TGTGCCAGCAGCGACGGAGTTAACAAAAACATTCAGTGCTTC. Translation gives CASSDGVNKNIQCF. This chain links TRBV11-2 with TRBJ2-4; D not certain. The CDR3 covers 14 residues. Germline loops: CDR1 SGHAT, CDR2 FQNNGV.

V usage is TRBV7-9 and J usage is TRBJ2-1; D may correspond to TRBD1 or TRBD2 (7 bases each). The CDR3 is 16 residues long. Trimming removed 1 base at V and 8 bases at J, with 18 bases between. Germline assignment: CDR1 SEHNR and CDR2 FQNEAQ (reference sequence). CDR3 nucleotides: TGTGCCAGCAGCTTAGGAACCGGACTAGGGGGCGATGAGCAGTTCTTC. Amino acids: CASSLGTGLGGDEQFF.

About this clonotype itself: This may come from a read error, since a much larger clone is one base off. The V call is TRBV28, the J call TRBJ1-2; D call uncertain. The CDR3 spans 13 residues. Germline values: CDR1 MDHEN, CDR2 SYDVKM. DNA of the CDR3: TGTACCAGCAGTTCCGGACCCTGGGGTGGCTACACCTTC. Translating it yields CTSSSGPWGGYTF.

As for this clonotype: Because the CDR3's place on the DNA is in doubt, the DNA is left out and the CDR3 is given as listed by TCRdb. The chain couples TRBV6-5 to TRBJ1-2; the table calls TRBD1, which could not be checked here. Inclusive of both ends, the CDR3 amounts to 19 amino acids. Germline assignment: CDR1 MNHEY and CDR2 SVGAGI. The CDR3 here is CATRPWGQGARGTNYGCTF.

In its sample, this clonotype was seen many times. This chain uses TRBV29-1 with TRBJ2-2; the match to TRBD2 covers 8 bases. Trimming cost V 4 bases and J 5 bases; bases outside gene matches: 6. Germline CDR1 is SQVTM and CDR2 is ANQGSEA. The CDR3 spans 14 residues. CDR3: CSVGGLARTGELFF. The CDR3 region has the DNA TGCAGCGTTGGAGGACTAGCCCGGACCGGGGAGCTGTTTTTT.

This rearrangement joins TRBV6-1 to TRBJ2-3; D is unclear. Looked up from germline, CDR1 is MNHNS and CDR2 is SASEGT. The CDR3 covers 12 residues. The CDR3 sequence is CTNSENADTQYF. CDR3 DNA: TGTACCAACAGTGAAAATGCTGATACGCAGTATTTT.

In its sample, this clonotype was seen many times. The genes are TRBV6-2 or TRBV6-3 and TRBJ2-4, with 13 bases identical to TRBD2. The CDR3 runs 17 residues. J was trimmed by 4 bases and V by 4 bases; bases with no gene match: 7. Germline CDR1 and CDR2: MNHEY and SVGEGT. The CDR3 spells CASSSGTSGIGKNIQYF. In DNA, the CDR3 is TGTGCCAGCAGTTCGGGGACTAGCGGGATAGGTAAAAACATTCAGTACTTC.

This chain links TRBV5-6 with TRBJ2-3, with D hard to call. This CDR3 is 16 amino acids long. Germline V CDR1 and CDR2: SGHDT, YYEEEE. Trimming removed 1 base from V and 5 bases from J, with 17 bases in between. CDR3 sequence reads: CASSLLGTSGIDTQYF. CDR3 nucleotides: TGTGCCAGCAGCTTGTTAGGCACCTCTGGCATAGATACGCAGTATTTT.